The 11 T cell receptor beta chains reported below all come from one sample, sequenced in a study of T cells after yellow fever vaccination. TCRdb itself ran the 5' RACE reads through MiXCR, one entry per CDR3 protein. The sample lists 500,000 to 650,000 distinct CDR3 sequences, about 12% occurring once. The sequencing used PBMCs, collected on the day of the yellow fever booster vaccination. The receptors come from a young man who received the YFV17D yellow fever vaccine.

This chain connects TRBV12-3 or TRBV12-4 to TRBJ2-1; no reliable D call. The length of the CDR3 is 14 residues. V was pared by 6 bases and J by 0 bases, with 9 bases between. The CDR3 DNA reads TGTGCCAGCAGACGAGTTAACTCCTACAATGAGCAGTTCTTC. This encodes CASRRVNSYNEQFF.

The CDR3 sequence is CASSTGTDIGSPLHF. CDR3 bases: TGTGCCAGTAGTACCGGGACAGATATAGGTTCACCCCTCCACTTT. The chain couples TRBV19 to TRBJ1-6; 7 bases line up with TRBD1. Germline CDR1 LNHDA, CDR2 SQIVND (reference sequence). The CDR3 is 15 amino acids. Trimming took 4 bases from V and 9 from J; bases not matched to a gene: 9.

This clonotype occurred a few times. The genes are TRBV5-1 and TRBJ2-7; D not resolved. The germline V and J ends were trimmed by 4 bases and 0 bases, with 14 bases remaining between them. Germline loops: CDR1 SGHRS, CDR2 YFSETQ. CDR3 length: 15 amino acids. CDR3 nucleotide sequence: TGCGCCAGCAGCCCCGGTCCGGCATCCTCCTACGAGCAGTACTTC. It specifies CASSPGPASSYEQYF.

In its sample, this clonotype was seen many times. CDR3 protein: CASSSRQGVEPYEQYF. The CDR3 coding sequence is TGTGCCAGCAGCAGCAGACAGGGGGTGGAACCATACGAGCAGTACTTC. The V gene is TRBV27, the J gene TRBJ2-7; 9 bases align to TRBD1. The CDR3 totals 16 residues. V dropped 6 bases and J dropped 4; count of bases not matched to a gene: 13. Germline CDR1 MNHEY, CDR2 SMNVEV (reference sequence).

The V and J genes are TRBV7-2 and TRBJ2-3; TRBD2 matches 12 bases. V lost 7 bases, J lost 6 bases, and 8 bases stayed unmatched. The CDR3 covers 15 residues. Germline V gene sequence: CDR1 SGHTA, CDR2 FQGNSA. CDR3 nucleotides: TGTGCCAGCACACCTCTAGCGGGAGGGCTTGATACGCAGTATTTT. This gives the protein CASTPLAGGLDTQYF. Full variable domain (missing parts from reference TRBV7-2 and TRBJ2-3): GAGVSQSPSNKVTEKGKDVELRCDPISGHTALYWYRQSLGQGLEFLIYFQGNSAPDKSGLPSDRFSAERTGGSVSTLTIQRTQQEDSAVYLCASTPLAGGLDTQYFGPGTRLTVL.

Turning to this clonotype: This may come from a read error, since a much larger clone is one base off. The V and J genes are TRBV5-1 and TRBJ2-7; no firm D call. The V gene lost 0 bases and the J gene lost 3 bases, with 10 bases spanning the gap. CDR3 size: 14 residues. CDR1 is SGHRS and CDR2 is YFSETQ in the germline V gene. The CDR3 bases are TGCGCCAGCAGCTTGGCCCCGGCTAACTACGAGCAGTACTTC. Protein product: CASSLAPANYEQYF.

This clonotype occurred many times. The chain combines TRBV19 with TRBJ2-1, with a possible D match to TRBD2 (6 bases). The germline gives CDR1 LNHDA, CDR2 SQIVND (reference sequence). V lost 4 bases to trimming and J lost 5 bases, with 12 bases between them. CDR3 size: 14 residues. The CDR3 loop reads CASSTTGGHNEQFF. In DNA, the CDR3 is TGTGCCAGTAGTACTACCGGGGGACACAATGAGCAGTTCTTC. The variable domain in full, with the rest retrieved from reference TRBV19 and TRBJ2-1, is DGGITQSPKYLFRKEGQNVTLSCEQNLNHDAMYWYRQDPGQGLRLIYYSQIVNDFQKGDIAEGYSVSREKKESFPLTVTSAQKNPTAFYLCASSTTGGHNEQFFGPGTRLTVL.

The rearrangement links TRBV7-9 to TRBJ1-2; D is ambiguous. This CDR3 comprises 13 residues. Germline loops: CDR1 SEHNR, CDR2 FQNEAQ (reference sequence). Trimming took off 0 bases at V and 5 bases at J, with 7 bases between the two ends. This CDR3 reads CASSLAQSYGYTF. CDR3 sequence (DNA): TGTGCCAGCAGCTTAGCGCAAAGTTATGGCTACACCTTC.

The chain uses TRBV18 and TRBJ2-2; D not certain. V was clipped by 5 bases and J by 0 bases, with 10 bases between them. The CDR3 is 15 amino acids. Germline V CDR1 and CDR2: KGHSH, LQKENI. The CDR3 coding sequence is TGTGCCAGCTCATGGGAACTGGCGAACACCGGGGAGCTGTTTTTT. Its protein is CASSWELANTGELFF.

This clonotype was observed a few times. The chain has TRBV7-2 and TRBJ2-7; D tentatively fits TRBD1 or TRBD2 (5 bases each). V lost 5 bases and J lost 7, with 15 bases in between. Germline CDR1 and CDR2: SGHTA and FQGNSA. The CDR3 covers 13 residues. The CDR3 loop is CASSPGRGWEQYF. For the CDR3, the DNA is TGTGCCAGCAGCCCGGGACGCGGCTGGGAGCAGTACTTC.

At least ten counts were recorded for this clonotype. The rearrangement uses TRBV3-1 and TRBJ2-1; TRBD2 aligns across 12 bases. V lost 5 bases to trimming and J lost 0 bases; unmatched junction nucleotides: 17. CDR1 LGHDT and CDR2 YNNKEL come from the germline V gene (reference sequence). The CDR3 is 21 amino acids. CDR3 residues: CASSSLPGLAGPKSSYNEQFF. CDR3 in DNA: TGTGCCAGCAGCTCCCTTCCGGGACTAGCGGGCCCTAAGAGCTCCTACAATGAGCAGTTCTTC.